This entry describes one TCR beta chain. Its specificity is not known. The sorted-subset replicate PCRs were given about 210 ng DNA, which is approximately 30,000 T cell genomes. Clones were read by immunoSEQ multiplex PCR, and TCRdb kept only the in-frame ones, dropping some. The table shows about 820,000 clones, with approximately 92% occurring only once. This specimen belongs to a study of shared clonotypes between healthy human individuals. Trimming removed 2 bases from V and 2 bases from J, with 7 bases in between. CDR1 is MNHEY, CDR2 SMNVEV, per germline (reference sequence). The CDR3 spans 13 residues. It was CD45RO-negative cells, positively selected for CCR7, that made up naive CD8 cells, with terminally differentiated effector memory CD45RA+ cells excluded. All donors qualified as healthy HIV-negative adults and had experienced no recent acute infections or vaccinations. The study's findings and limits: Several donors shared approximately 5% of their naive CD4 clonotypes.

The receptor's source is a young man in good health. This chain connects TRBV27 to TRBJ2-7, with D tentatively TRBD1 or TRBD2 (5 bases each). The sample taken for sequencing was naive CD8+ T cells sorted from blood. The CDR3 is CASSLEGTYEQYF. The CDR3 coding sequence is TGTGCCAGCAGTTTAGAGGGGACCTACGAGCAGTACTTC.